This T cell receptor (beta chain) was observed in a study of T-cell memory formation after mild COVID-19. Study information: Clusters of TCRs were largely donor specific.

Overall study findings and caveats: In pre-infection memory, a portion of responding clones appeared, which suggested that cross-reactive memory joined. CD4+ contracting clones were found mainly in CM and EM, and CD8+ ones in EMRA. CD4+ bias marked clones expanding day 15 to 37, unlike balanced contracting clones.

TCRdb re-called the 5' RACE reads with MiXCR, one entry per CDR3 protein. There are about half a million distinct CDR3 sequences in the sample; 15% to 20% occur only once, and around an eighth lies in the top ten. The CDR3 runs 14 residues. Germline lookup yields CDR1 SGHTA and CDR2 FQGNSA. V lost 1 base and J lost 4, with 10 bases in between. With respect to this clonotype: Its antigen is as yet unknown.

This TCR was recovered from an adult woman who had mild COVID-19 (a few samples of this study predate the infection). Cell type and time point are not known. The V and J genes are TRBV7-2 and TRBJ1-2; tentative D call: TRBD1 (5 bases). Sequencing input: PBMCs or a T cell subset sorted from them (not recorded which). The CDR3: CASSLVQGPYGYTF. Written as DNA, the CDR3 is TGTGCCAGCAGCTTAGTGCAGGGTCCCTATGGCTACACCTTC.